This is a list of T cell receptor beta chains from one sample in a study of T cell changes during pregnancy in multiple sclerosis. The method was immunoSEQ multiplex PCR; TCRdb's version includes in-frame clones alone and lacks a portion of them. This table has some 120,000 clones, roughly 92% appearing once. The sample was peripheral blood, taken in the third trimester of pregnancy. The source of these receptors is a female donor with multiple sclerosis, enrolled in a pregnancy study. Both conserved end residues are part of each CDR3. Each record gives: clone size, J gene, V gene, D gene, CDR3 protein, CDR3 DNA. The D gene is left open where the match is weak. Clone size is shown for a subset of rows, as once, few, many or a class of expanded clone.

.	TRBJ1-1	TRBV7-2	TRBD1	CASSFTGVTEAFF	TGTGCCAGCAGTTTCACAGGGGTAACTGAAGCTTTCTTT
.	TRBJ2-2	TRBV2	TRBD2	CASGRGLAGATNTGELFF	TGTGCCAGCGGCAGGGGACTAGCGGGAGCTACGAACACCGGGGAGCTGTTTTTT
.	TRBJ1-4	TRBV5-1	.	CASSLIRAANEKLFF	TGCGCCAGCAGCTTGATCAGGGCGGCTAATGAAAAACTGTTTTTT
.	TRBJ1-1	TRBV7-2	TRBD1	CASRLKGTGIANTEAFF	TGTGCCAGCAGATTAAAAGGGACAGGGATCGCGAACACTGAAGCTTTCTTT
.	TRBJ1-1	TRBV27	TRBD1	CASGTGPTEAFF	TGTGCCAGCGGGACAGGGCCGACTGAAGCTTTCTTT
.	TRBJ1-6	TRBV9	.	CASSPEGGSSYNSPLHF	TGTGCCAGCAGCCCCGAGGGAGGGAGCTCCTATAATTCACCCCTCCACTTT
.	TRBJ2-1	TRBV6-5	TRBD2	CASSPRGGAYNEQFF	TGTGCCAGCAGCCCACGGGGGGGGGCCTACAATGAGCAGTTCTTC
.	TRBJ2-7	TRBV6-5	TRBD2	CASRKAGGDTYEQYF	TGTGCCAGCAGAAAAGCGGGAGGCGATACCTACGAGCAGTACTTC
.	TRBJ2-7	TRBV27	TRBD1	CASSSWTGGEQYF	TGTGCCAGCAGTTCATGGACAGGGGGTGAGCAGTACTTC
once	TRBJ2-5	TRBV30	.	CAWASGQETQYF	TGTGCCTGGGCCAGCGGACAAGAGACCCAGTACTTC
.	TRBJ2-5	TRBV5-4	TRBD2	CASSFERGGQETQYF	TGTGCCAGCAGCTTTGAGCGGGGGGGCCAAGAGACCCAGTACTTC
.	TRBJ2-7	TRBV5-1	.	CASSVEGTFQYEQYF	TGCGCCAGCAGTGTCGAAGGGACTTTTCAGTACGAGCAGTACTTC
.	TRBJ2-7	TRBV19	TRBD1	CASSNHRGSGEQYF	TGTGCCAGTAGTAACCACAGGGGTTCAGGCGAGCAGTACTTC
.	TRBJ1-2	TRBV27	.	CASSPGVGGYTF	TGTGCCAGCAGTCCCGGGGTAGGTGGCTACACCTTC
.	TRBJ1-6	TRBV5-1	.	CASSLMGLADNSPLHF	TGCGCCAGCAGCTTAATGGGGTTAGCGGATAATTCACCCCTCCACTTT
.	TRBJ2-1	TRBV29-1	.	CSMSSYNEQFF	TGCAGCATGAGCTCCTACAATGAGCAGTTCTTC
.	TRBJ1-4	TRBV2	TRBD1	CASKDRGLGTNEKLFF	TGTGCCAGCAAGGACAGGGGGCTTGGAACTAATGAAAAACTGTTTTTT
.	TRBJ2-1	TRBV28	TRBD2	CASKKRGSYNEQFF	TGTGCCAGTAAGAAGCGGGGTTCCTACAATGAGCAGTTCTTC
.	TRBJ1-4	TRBV19	TRBD1	CASSPRTGRGEKLFF	TGTGCCAGTAGTCCACGGACAGGGCGGGGGGAAAAACTGTTTTTT
.	TRBJ1-1	TRBV18	.	CASSPNKNTEAFF	TGTGCCAGCTCACCCAACAAGAACACTGAAGCTTTCTTT
.	TRBJ2-5	TRBV27	TRBD2	CASSFRLAGRGETQYF	TGTGCCAGCAGTTTCAGACTAGCGGGTAGGGGAGAGACCCAGTACTTC
.	TRBJ1-2	TRBV29-1	.	CSVGQEANYGYTF	TGCAGCGTTGGACAGGAAGCTAACTATGGCTACACCTTC
.	TRBJ1-4	TRBV5-5	.	CASSYGAASLTNEKLFF	TGTGCCAGCAGCTATGGGGCAGCCAGTTTAACTAATGAAAAACTGTTTTTT
.	TRBJ2-2	TRBV5-4	.	CASSTTVGGELFF	TGTGCCAGCAGCACGACAGTTGGCGGGGAGCTGTTTTTT
.	TRBJ1-1	TRBV10-3	TRBD1	CAISAQGDTEAFF	TGTGCCATCAGCGCCCAGGGGGACACTGAAGCTTTCTTT
.	TRBJ1-1	TRBV5-1	.	CASSLDIDTEAFF	TGCGCCAGCAGCTTGGACATCGACACTGAAGCTTTCTTT
.	TRBJ2-3	TRBV5-1	TRBD1	CASRSQGDTDTQYF	TGCGCCAGCAGATCGCAGGGGGACACAGATACGCAGTATTTT
.	TRBJ1-2	TRBV5-1	TRBD1	CASSSEGQGYSMGYTF	TGCGCCAGCAGCTCGGAGGGACAGGGCTATTCTATGGGCTACACCTTC
once	TRBJ2-1	TRBV7-7	.	CASSLGLANEQFF	TGTGCCAGCAGCTTAGGGCTAGCGAATGAGCAGTTCTTC
.	TRBJ1-2	TRBV5-1	.	CASSLAAAVGGYTF	TGCGCCAGCAGCTTGGCCGCTGCGGTCGGAGGCTACACCTTC
.	TRBJ1-5	TRBV29-1	TRBD1	CSISGTGNQPQHF	TGCAGCATTTCAGGGACAGGCAATCAGCCCCAGCATTTT
.	TRBJ1-1	TRBV2	.	CASSGDTRYTEAFF	TGTGCCAGCAGTGGTGACACCAGGTACACTGAAGCTTTCTTT
.	TRBJ2-5	TRBV10-3	TRBD1	CAISESGRGQRETQYF	TGTGCCATCAGTGAGTCGGGCAGGGGACAGCGGGAGACCCAGTACTTC
.	TRBJ2-5	TRBV6-5	TRBD2	CASSPGLDQETQYF	TGTGCCAGCAGTCCGGGACTAGATCAAGAGACCCAGTACTTC
once	TRBJ2-1	TRBV5-1	.	CASSLVFQGEQFF	TGCGCCAGCAGCTTGGTGTTTCAGGGTGAGCAGTTCTTC
.	TRBJ2-1	TRBV30	TRBD2	CAWSVTGGGIENEQFF	TGTGCCTGGAGTGTCACGGGGGGTGGGATCGAAAATGAGCAGTTCTTC
.	TRBJ2-1	TRBV7-6	TRBD2	CASSFSGLAGDGISYNEQFF	TGTGCCAGCAGCTTCTCCGGACTAGCGGGCGATGGGATCTCCTACAATGAGCAGTTCTTC
.	TRBJ2-1	TRBV5-1	TRBD2	CASSFRSGADNEQFF	TGCGCCAGCAGCTTCCGTAGCGGGGCCGACAATGAGCAGTTCTTC
once	TRBJ2-1	TRBV18	TRBD1	CASSPGQESYNEQFF	TGTGCCAGCTCACCCGGACAGGAGAGCTACAATGAGCAGTTCTTC
.	TRBJ2-5	TRBV5-8	TRBD1	CASSTLFRTGGKETQYF	TGTGCCAGCAGCACCCTCTTTCGGACAGGGGGCAAGGAGACCCAGTACTTC
.	TRBJ1-1	TRBV19	TRBD1	CASSTRMTGWDTEAFF	TGTGCCAGTAGTACCCGGATGACAGGGTGGGACACTGAAGCTTTCTTT